The 17 T cell receptor beta chains given below trace back to one sample, sequenced in a study of shared clonotypes between healthy human individuals (dated by TCRdb to about 2020). Receptor libraries were prepared by the immunoSEQ multiplex PCR assay. TCRdb stores this immuneACCESS table with in-frame sequences only. Part of the clones is absent; in the studies checked, under half of the shortfall reflects unresolved V genes, and no reason is known for the rest. The sample includes 2.3 million or so clones, with 85% to 95% observed a single time. In total, the top ten clones hold under 0.45% of the sample. Sequenced: naive CD4+ T cells from PBMCs. The meaning of the sample's cell subset or site label: CD45RA+ positively selected. The source is a man aged 18 to 35 in good health. Some clones in this sample may be carry-over from other donors' samples.

The chain couples TRBV9 to TRBJ2-5; tentative D call: TRBD1 (6 bases). Trimming removed 4 bases at V and 5 bases at J, with 24 bases between. Germline lookup yields CDR1 SGDLS and CDR2 YYNGEE. The CDR3 has 17 residues. The CDR3 reads CASSLTAIQGLGETQYF. CDR3 coding DNA: TGTGCCAGCAGCCTGACAGCTATACAGGGCCTGGGGGAGACCCAGTACTTC.

The chain is built from TRBV5-1 and TRBJ2-5, with 9 bases identical to TRBD2. CDR1 and CDR2 (germline): SGHRS, YFSETQ. The CDR3 is made up of 17 amino acids. Unmatched junction bases numbered 6, after V lost 0 bases and J lost 0 bases. CDR3 DNA: TGCGCCAGCAGCTTGGGGCTAGCGGGGTCAAACCAAGAGACCCAGTACTTC. This gives the protein CASSLGLAGSNQETQYF.

The V and J genes are TRBV5-1 and TRBJ2-5; 7 nucleotides agree with TRBD2. V gave up 0 bases and J gave up 5 bases; unmatched junction bases: 7. Germline V lookup: CDR1 SGHRS, CDR2 YFSETQ. There are 15 residues in the CDR3. This CDR3 reads CASSLAGTTGETQYF. The DNA for the CDR3 is TGCGCCAGCAGCTTGGCTGGGACTACGGGGGAGACCCAGTACTTC.

The CDR3 reads CASSLGWAGQEYGYTF. The CDR3 DNA reads TGTGCCAGCAGCTTGGGCTGGGCCGGACAAGAGTATGGCTACACCTTC. J is TRBJ1-2 and V is TRBV7-9, with TRBD1 as a possible D gene (5 bases). CDR3 length: 16 amino acids. Germline lookup yields CDR1 SEHNR and CDR2 FQNEAQ (reference sequence). V was trimmed by 3 bases and J by 5 bases, leaving 19 bases between them.

The genes are TRBV9 and TRBJ1-4; 7 bases are shared with TRBD1. Germline values: CDR1 SGDLS, CDR2 YYNGEE. The CDR3 is 14 residues long. The V and J ends lost 4 bases and 6 bases, in that order; junction bases with no gene match: 6. CDR3 bases: TGTGCCAGCAGCAGAAGGGACAGCGATGAAAAACTGTTTTTT. Amino acids: CASSRRDSDEKLFF. The full variable domain, with the rest looked up from reference TRBV9 and TRBJ1-4, is DSGVTQTPKHLITATGQRVTLRCSPRSGDLSVYWYQQSLDQGLQFLIQYYNGEERAKGNILERFSAQQFPDLHSELNLSSLELGDSALYFCASSRRDSDEKLFFGSGTQLSVL.

The rearrangement uses TRBV19 and TRBJ1-4; D gene uncertain. The V end was cut by 2 bases, the J end by 4 bases, with 8 bases between. This CDR3 region has 14 residues. The germline CDR1 and CDR2 sequences are LNHDA and SQIVND (reference sequence). CDR3 in DNA: TGTGCCAGTAGTATAAACAGAAATAATGAAAAACTGTTTTTT. Protein product: CASSINRNNEKLFF.

In DNA form, the CDR3 reads TGTGCCAGCAGTTCAACGGCAACCCACGGACAGTACTTC. The encoded protein is CASSSTATHGQYF. The rearrangement joins TRBV28 to TRBJ2-7; D gene unclear. The germline V gene encodes CDR1 MDHEN and CDR2 SYDVKM. The V end was cut by 4 bases, the J end by 10 bases, with 17 bases between. This CDR3 is 13 amino acids long.

This clone was observed a single time. The sample has other DNA sequences that encode this CDR3 too. The chain joins TRBV5-1 to TRBJ2-1, with TRBD1 as a possible D gene (5 bases). V was shortened by 2 bases and J by 1 base, with 7 bases between the two germline ends. Germline CDR1 and CDR2: SGHRS and YFSETQ. The CDR3 consists of 14 residues. CDR3 DNA: TGCGCCAGCAGCTTTGACAGTTCCTACAATGAGCAGTTCTTC. The encoded protein is CASSFDSSYNEQFF.

This clone was seen a few times. The chain uses TRBV10-3 and TRBJ1-1; no definite D call. V lost 6 bases to trimming and J lost 1 base, with 12 bases between them. Looked up from germline, CDR1 is ENHRY and CDR2 is SYGVKD. The CDR3 has 14 residues. The DNA of the CDR3 is TGTGCCATCAGGGATTGGACTGGGAACACTGAAGCTTTCTTT. Protein: CAIRDWTGNTEAFF.

This clone showed up just a few times. The chain couples TRBV5-4 to TRBJ1-1; 7 bases are shared with TRBD1. The CDR3 sequence is 13 residues long. V lost 1 base, J lost 7 bases, and 4 bases stayed unmatched. Germline assignment: CDR1 SGHNT and CDR2 YYREEE (reference sequence). CDR3 bases: TGTGCCAGCAGCTTGAGGACAGGAGGTGAAGCTTTCTTT. Its translation is CASSLRTGGEAFF. Variable domain in full (rest from reference TRBV5-4 and TRBJ1-1): ETGVTQSPTHLIKTRGQQVTLRCSSQSGHNTVSWYQQALGQGPQFIFQYYREEENGRGNFPPRFSGLQFPNYSSELNVNALELDDSALYLCASSLRTGGEAFFGQGTRLTVV.

The chain links TRBV27 to TRBJ2-5, with D tentatively TRBD1 (5 bases). V gave up 3 bases and J gave up 5 bases, with 10 bases separating them. Germline CDR1 is MNHEY and CDR2 is SMNVEV (reference sequence). The CDR3 runs to 13 residues. Here the CDR3 DNA reads TGTGCCAGCAGTTTGTCCAGGGCCGAGACCCAGTACTTC. Translating it yields CASSLSRAETQYF.

The chain has TRBV11-2 and TRBJ1-2; 9 nucleotides match TRBD1. This CDR3 comprises 18 residues. Germline V CDR1 and CDR2: SGHAT, FQNNGV. V dropped 0 bases and J dropped 6; count of bases not matched to a gene: 14. CDR3 sequence (DNA): TGTGCCAGCAGCTTAGATCTCTGGGACAGGGCGGTGTTTCATGGCTACACCTTC. Translating it yields CASSLDLWDRAVFHGYTF.

The chain uses TRBV10-1 and TRBJ2-7, with 7 bases fitting TRBD2. The CDR3 loop spans 15 amino acids. With 6 bases clipped from V and 5 bases from J, the junction kept 13 bases outside the gene matches. Looked up from germline, CDR1 is WNHNN and CDR2 is SYGVQD (reference sequence). CDR3 protein: CASSPARGSGHEQYF. The CDR3 nucleotides read TGCGCCAGCAGCCCCGCTCGCGGGAGTGGCCACGAGCAGTACTTC.

As for this clone: Other DNA sequences from this sample encode an identical CDR3 as well. This chain joins TRBV2 and TRBJ2-3, with D unresolved. V shed 3 bases and J shed 1 base, with 2 bases lying between them. This CDR3 is 12 amino acids long. Germline CDR1 reads SNHLY; CDR2 reads FYNNEI. The CDR3 here is CASSEGTDTQYF. The CDR3 DNA reads TGTGCCAGCAGTGAGGGCACAGATACGCAGTATTTT.

This chain joins TRBV6-5 and TRBJ1-1; no clear D gene. The germline V gene encodes CDR1 MNHEY and CDR2 SVGAGI. CDR3 size: 12 residues. Deletions cut 11 bases from V and 4 bases from J, with 14 bases between. In DNA form, the CDR3 reads TGTGCCTCCGGCAACTTGGGCACTGAAGCTTTCTTT. It translates to CASGNLGTEAFF.

The chain uses TRBV2 and TRBJ2-1, with D possibly being TRBD1 or TRBD2 (5 bases each). CDR3 size: 13 residues. V lost 8 bases, J lost 4 bases, and 12 bases lay in between. The germline CDR1 and CDR2 sequences are SNHLY and FYNNEI. The CDR3 loop is CASCREIYNEQFF. The CDR3 DNA reads as TGTGCCAGCTGCAGGGAGATTTACAATGAGCAGTTCTTC.

This clone was observed a few times. V gene TRBV7-7 combines with J gene TRBJ1-1; TRBD1 agrees at 7 bases. There are 14 residues in the CDR3. Per germline, CDR1 SSHAT and CDR2 FNYEAQ (reference sequence). Trimming took 3 bases from V and 6 from J; bases not matched to a gene: 7. CDR3 DNA: TGTGCCAGCAGCTTGGCTGACAGGGCCGCTGAAGCTTTCTTT. Amino acid sequence: CASSLADRAAEAFF.